The rows below give T cell receptor beta chains drawn from one sample of a study of CD8 T cell repertoires and HIV-1 epitope variants. Some clones are missing from TCRdb's copy, which holds only in-frame ones; the method was immunoSEQ multiplex PCR. The sample records 4,000 to 6,000 clones, roughly two thirds being singletons. Antigens for these TCRs are unknown. Input material: cultured CD8+ T cells derived from PBMCs. These receptors came from a male donor with HIV. CDR3s leave out the opening cysteine and the closing phenylalanine or tryptophan. The D gene is left open where the match is weak.

D | J | V | CDR3
TRBD2 | TRBJ2-5 | TRBV30 | AWRVAGVQETQY
NA | TRBJ1-5 | TRBV6-5 | ASSYSSPLEPQH
TRBD2 | TRBJ2-1 | TRBV28 | ASNLPSDSGNEQF
TRBD1 | TRBJ2-7 | TRBV27 | ASSLGGTGFSYEQY
TRBD2 | TRBJ2-2 | TRBV5-6 | ASSFASSGTVAGELF
TRBD2 | TRBJ2-1 | TRBV2 | ASSALDRTSVEQF
NA | TRBJ1-1 | TRBV4-3 | ASSQVMGNTEAF
TRBD2 | TRBJ2-3 | TRBV7-2 | ASSLASGGASTDTQY
NA | TRBJ1-1 | TRBV6-4 | ASSVDQQGKAF
NA | TRBJ1-4 | TRBV6-1 | ASTTLGTTNEKLF
NA | TRBJ1-2 | TRBV7-9 | ASSLEAYGYT
NA | TRBJ2-7 | TRBV7-6 | ASSLAGGPGEQY
TRBD2 | TRBJ2-5 | TRBV29-1 | SVALAGEETQY
NA | TRBJ1-3 | TRBV7-9 | ASSPDSSWNTIY
TRBD1 | TRBJ2-2 | TRBV28 | ASSLLTGEGFAGELF
TRBD2 | TRBJ2-5 | TRBV2 | ARRRKLTSGKGPFETQY
NA | TRBJ2-6 | TRBV15 | ATSRDWEQSGANVLT
NA | TRBJ1-1 | TRBV6-5 | APRSVSLGTEAF
TRBD2 | TRBJ2-7 | TRBV9 | ASSGFGGNEQY
NA | TRBJ2-7 | TRBV9 | ASSVEVGSYEQY
TRBD2 | TRBJ2-1 | TRBV11-2 | ASSFSGAENEQF
NA | TRBJ1-2 | TRBV11-2 | ASSLGRERGYT
NA | TRBJ2-7 | TRBV7-2 | ASSPTGGRDEQY
NA | TRBJ2-3 | TRBV10-3 | AISDGEQASDTQY
TRBD2 | TRBJ2-5 | TRBV9 | ASSGGLAGGPWETQY
NA | TRBJ1-1 | TRBV5-1 | ASSLIPPTLNTEAF
TRBD2 | TRBJ2-1 | TRBV4-3 | ASSAYSGGPDNEQF
TRBD2 | TRBJ2-1 | TRBV5-4 | ASSLSGGLYNEQF
TRBD2 | TRBJ2-7 | TRBV5-6 | ASSWEAGGRTYEQY
NA | TRBJ1-6 | TRBV2 | ASSERRTGTYNSPLH
TRBD2 | TRBJ2-7 | TRBV9 | ASRGESYEQY
NA | TRBJ2-7 | TRBV4-2 | ASSQEDSLTYEQY
NA | TRBJ2-2 | TRBV7-9 | ASSLDTNTGELF
TRBD2 | TRBJ2-1 | TRBV14 | ASSQATSGSYNEQF
TRBD2 | TRBJ2-1 | TRBV5-8 | ASTPRASGNNEQF
NA | TRBJ1-1 | TRBV30 | AWNLGGGAEAF
NA | TRBJ1-1 | TRBV4-3 | ASSQVMGDTEAF
NA | TRBJ2-7 | TRBV19 | ASRPETATYEQY
NA | TRBJ1-4 | TRBV4-2 | ASSQVRSTNEKLF
TRBD1 | TRBJ1-5 | TRBV27 | ASGDRDSNQPQH
NA | TRBJ2-7 | TRBV27 | ASSLGGYEQY
TRBD2 | TRBJ2-1 | TRBV7-9 | ASSLLAGEGNEQF
NA | TRBJ1-1 | TRBV7-9 | ASSLVSALNTEAF